This T cell receptor beta chain stems from a study of T cells after yellow fever vaccination. Trimming left V 0 bases short and J 2 bases short, with 8 bases between. Germline V gene lookup returns CDR1 LGHNA and CDR2 YSLEER. The CDR3 length is 15 residues. Each CDR3 protein gets one entry after TCRdb re-called the 5' RACE reads with MiXCR. The sample lists 200,000 or so distinct CDR3 sequences, around 6.7% occurring once. The sample consisted of CD4+ T cells sorted from PBMCs, taken on the day of the yellow fever booster vaccination. V gene TRBV4-3 combines with J gene TRBJ1-5; no firm D call. This receptor was identified in a man aged 25-45 years who received the YFV17D yellow fever vaccine. This CDR3 is CASSQDAGRNQPQHF. The DNA for the CDR3 is TGCGCCAGCAGCCAAGATGCAGGCCGCAATCAGCCCCAGCATTTT.